This TCR beta chain is drawn from a study of T cells in Graves' hyperthyroidism and ophthalmopathy. Study-level information: The blood sample was taken at first diagnosis, before treatment began. Notes on the study in general: The majority of expanded thyroid clonotypes above 0.001 also appeared in blood.

This clonotype appeared many times. The target antigen is unknown. A patient was excluded if there was uncontrolled infection, other autoimmune disease, pregnancy or lactation. This sample holds PBMCs from around 9.9 ml fresh peripheral blood. Amplified TCR beta CDR3 regions came from RNA transcripts. The HTBI primer set drove a first-round RT-PCR of the TCR CDR3. From the multiplex PCR reads, TCRdb called clonotypes with MiXCR, one entry per CDR3 protein. The sample yields approximately 620,000 distinct CDR3 sequences, around 14% seen once. Trimming removed 1 base at V and 3 bases at J, with 15 bases between. The germline CDR1 and CDR2 sequences are SGHVS and FQNEAQ. The CDR3 is made up of 16 amino acids.

The receptor was derived from a woman in her thirties with Graves' hyperthyroidism that later progressed to Graves' ophthalmopathy. Specimen: blood. J is TRBJ1-2 and V is TRBV7-8; no reliable D call. CDR3 sequence reads: CASSLGARTTDYGYTF. The DNA for the CDR3 is TGTGCCAGCAGCTTAGGAGCCAGGACCACGGACTATGGCTACACCTTC.